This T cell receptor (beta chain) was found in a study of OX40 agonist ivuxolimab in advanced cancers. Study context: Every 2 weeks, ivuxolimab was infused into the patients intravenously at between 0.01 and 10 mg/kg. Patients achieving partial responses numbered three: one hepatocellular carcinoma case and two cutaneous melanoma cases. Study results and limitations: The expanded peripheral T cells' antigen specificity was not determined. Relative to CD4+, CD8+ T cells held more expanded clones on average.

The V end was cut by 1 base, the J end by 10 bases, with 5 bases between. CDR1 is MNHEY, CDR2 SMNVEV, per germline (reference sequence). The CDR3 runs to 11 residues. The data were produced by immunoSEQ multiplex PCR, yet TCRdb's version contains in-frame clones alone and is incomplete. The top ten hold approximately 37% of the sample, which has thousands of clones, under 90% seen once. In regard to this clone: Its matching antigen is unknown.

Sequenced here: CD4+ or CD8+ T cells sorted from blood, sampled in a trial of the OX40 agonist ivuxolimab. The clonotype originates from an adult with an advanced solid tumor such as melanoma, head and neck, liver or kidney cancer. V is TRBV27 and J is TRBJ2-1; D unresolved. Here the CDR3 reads CASSLLGEQFF. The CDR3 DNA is TGTGCCAGCAGTTTATTGGGGGAGCAGTTCTTC.